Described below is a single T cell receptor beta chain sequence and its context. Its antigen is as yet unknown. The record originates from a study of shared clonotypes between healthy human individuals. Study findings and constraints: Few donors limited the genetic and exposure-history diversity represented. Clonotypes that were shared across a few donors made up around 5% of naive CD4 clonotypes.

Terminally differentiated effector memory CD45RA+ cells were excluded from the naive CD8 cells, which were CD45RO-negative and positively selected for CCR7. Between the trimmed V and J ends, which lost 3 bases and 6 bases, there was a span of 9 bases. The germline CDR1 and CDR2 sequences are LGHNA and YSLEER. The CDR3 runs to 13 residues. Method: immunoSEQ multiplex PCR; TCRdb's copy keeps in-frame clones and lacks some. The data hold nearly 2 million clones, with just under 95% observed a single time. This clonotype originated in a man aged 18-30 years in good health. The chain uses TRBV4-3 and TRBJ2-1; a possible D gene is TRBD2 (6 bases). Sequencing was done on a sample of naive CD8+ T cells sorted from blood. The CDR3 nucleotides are TGCGCCAGCAGCCACCTGACTAGCAATGAGCAGTTCTTC. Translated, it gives CASSHLTSNEQFF.